This TCR beta chain was sequenced during a study of blood T cell repertoires in COVID-19. Assay: immunoSEQ multiplex PCR; the TCRdb copy retains only in-frame clones and omits some. Among around 300,000 clones, about 90% were seen once, and the ten largest hold 1.5% to 2%. Clinical histories supplied by participants themselves formed the basis of cohort assignment. Germline V lookup: CDR1 SGHKS, CDR2 YYEKEE (reference sequence). The CDR3 loop spans 14 amino acids. The ends were cut back, 4 bases at V and 6 bases at J, with 13 bases in the middle. The source is a woman aged 60-75 years who had recovered from COVID-19. This chain links TRBV5-5 with TRBJ2-2; a possible D gene is TRBD2 (6 bases). Material for sequencing was PBMCs or T cells enriched from blood (not recorded which). This chain's CDR3 is CASSRAGSSGELFF. In DNA form, the CDR3 reads TGTGCCAGCAGCCGCGCCGGGAGCTCCGGGGAGCTGTTTTTT.